This T cell receptor (beta chain) emerged from a study of blood T cell repertoires in COVID-19 (dated by TCRdb to the early 2020s). Turning to the overall study: Samples from collaborators originated in the United States, Italy and Spain and spanned both the acute and convalescent phases of COVID-19. The material from the prospective study consisted of cDNA or gDNA derived from T cells, B-cell-depleted T cells, or PBMCs. Subjects who had been exposed to COVID-19, were actively infected with it, or had recovered from it provided the deeply sampled blood TCRbeta repertoires that made up the dataset. The repertoires were made available in a free public database intended to serve as a resource for research on the immune response to SARS-CoV-2. Samples came from the ongoing ImmuneRACE study (first 160 participants) plus 1,254 subjects from 6 global collaborators. The sample metadata nearly always contained a de-identified subject ID, COVID-19 status, age in years and sex. Where HLA class I and class II types were available, the types were taken from metadata supplied by the sample provider, not from assay-based typing.

Remarks on this clone: Its antigen is currently not known. Per-base quality was not reported, and no clone a single base away is much larger than it.

TCRbeta CDR3 regions were amplified from genomic DNA by means of the immunoSEQ Assay, a bias-controlled multiplex PCR. As for how the authors treated the data: Nucleated cell counts per sample were estimated from amplification of reference gene primers within the assay. To quantify the absolute abundance of each unique TCRbeta CDR3 rearrangement, sequence reads were collapsed and filtered. Productive Simpson clonality was computed per sample as the square root of Simpson's diversity index over productive rearrangements. TCRdb took over this immuneACCESS table, retaining in-frame rearrangements with V and J assigned. Such tables are incomplete; in checked studies, under half of the missing clones stem from an unresolved V gene, and the remainder is unexplained. The V and J calls and the clone size are those of that table, but D and trimming were determined from the DNA. Recorded for this sample are about 130,000 clones; about 84% of them occurred a single time. The ten biggest clones cover 12% of the sample.

The CDR3 holds 17 amino acids from the cysteine to the phenylalanine. CDR3 DNA only is kept here, 51 bases in frame from base 1. The germline V gene supplies CDR1 SGHVS and CDR2 FNYEAQ. From V the trimming removes 1 base and from J it removes 0 bases, while the gene matches leave 5 bases of the junction unaccounted for. Broad study findings and their caveats: Clinical and demographic metadata were provided uncurated, with the amount varying by source and participant.

Collaborating institutions collected whole blood in K2EDTA tubes following their own protocols. For TCRbeta analysis, collaborators shipped samples as frozen whole blood, isolated PBMCs, or DNA extracted from either of those sample types. The TCR was taken from a woman aged 55-69 years with acute or convalescent COVID-19. The specimen was peripheral blood. The rearrangement joined TRBV7-6 to TRBJ2-5; 10 middle bases align to TRBD1. CDR3 protein: CASSLGDRGEYQETQYF. The bases read TGTGCCAGCAGCTTAGGGGACAGGGGAGAGTACCAAGAGACCCAGTACTTC.